Shown below are 17 T cell receptor beta chains from a single sample sequenced in a study of blood T cell repertoires in COVID-19. Some clones are missing from TCRdb's copy, which holds only in-frame ones; the method was immunoSEQ multiplex PCR. The top ten hold 2.2% of the sample, which has fewer than 400,000 clones, around 85% seen once. The material sequenced was PBMCs or T cells enriched from blood (not recorded which). These receptors were taken from a man aged 25 to 40 who had recovered from COVID-19.

The genes are TRBV5-1 and TRBJ2-1; 14 bases map to TRBD2. With 4 bases clipped from V and 6 bases from J, the junction kept 3 bases outside the gene matches. CDR1 and CDR2 from the germline V gene are SGHRS and YFSETQ. This CDR3 is built from 15 residues. The CDR3 is CASSPGLAGVNEQFF. The CDR3 DNA reads TGCGCCAGCAGCCCGGGACTAGCGGGGGTCAATGAGCAGTTCTTC.

This chain uses TRBV3-1 (or the pseudogene TRBV3-2) with TRBJ1-2; TRBD1 is a possible D gene (6 bases). V was cut by 4 bases and J by 4 bases, with 13 bases left in between. There are 14 residues in the CDR3. The V gene's germline CDR1 is LGHDT and CDR2 YNNKEL (reference sequence). The CDR3 region is CASSLQGNGYGYTF. Written as DNA, the CDR3 is TGTGCCAGCAGCCTACAGGGTAACGGCTATGGCTACACCTTC.

The gene calls are TRBV27 and TRBJ2-3; TRBD2 agrees at 12 bases. The trim removed 0 bases at V and 7 bases at J, leaving 8 bases unmatched. The germline gives CDR1 MNHEY, CDR2 SMNVEV (reference sequence). The length of the CDR3 is 17 residues. CDR3 sequence (DNA): TGTGCCAGCAGTTTATCTGGGCTAGCGGGGGGGCTGAATACGCAGTATTTT. This encodes CASSLSGLAGGLNTQYF.

This chain joins TRBV11-1 and TRBJ2-1, with TRBD1 identical over 8 bases. The trim removed 6 bases at V and 3 bases at J, leaving 7 bases unmatched. This CDR3 region has 15 residues. Germline CDR1 SGHAT, CDR2 FQDESV (reference sequence). CDR3 amino acids: CASSLGQGNYNEQFF. The DNA for the CDR3 is TGTGCCAGCAGTCTTGGACAGGGTAACTACAATGAGCAGTTCTTC.

This clone was found once. The chain carries TRBV6-5 and TRBJ2-7, with TRBD1 matching over 9 bases. The CDR3 is made up of 15 amino acids. The germline V gene has CDR1 MNHEY and CDR2 SVGAGI. The V and J ends lost 5 bases and 7 bases, in that order; junction bases with no gene match: 12. DNA for the CDR3: TGTGCCAGCAGTCCGTGGACAGGGGCAGGGATGGAGCAGTACTTC. Translation: CASSPWTGAGMEQYF.

The rearrangement uses TRBV2 and TRBJ2-1, with TRBD1 matching over 10 bases. Germline V gene sequence: CDR1 SNHLY, CDR2 FYNNEI. CDR3 size: 15 residues. Trimming cost V 5 bases and J 2 bases; bases outside gene matches: 3. Here the CDR3 DNA reads TGTGCCAGCAGTTGGGACAGGGGCCCCTACAATGAGCAGTTCTTC. Protein product: CASSWDRGPYNEQFF.

V usage is TRBV3-1 (or the pseudogene TRBV3-2) and J usage is TRBJ2-1; possibly TRBD2 for D (5 bases). The V end was cut by 0 bases, the J end by 9 bases, with 12 bases between. In germline, CDR1 is LGHDT, CDR2 YNNKEL (reference sequence). CDR3 length equals 14 residues. CDR3 DNA sequence: TGTGCCAGCAGCCAAGATCCTAGCCCGGGTGAGCAGTTCTTC. This codes for CASSQDPSPGEQFF.

The chain is built from TRBV2 and TRBJ1-1; D not resolved. The CDR3 is made up of 14 amino acids. Germline lookup yields CDR1 SNHLY and CDR2 FYNNEI. V lost 5 bases, J lost 5 bases, and 15 bases lay in between. The CDR3 spells CASSFGEVLTEAFF. The CDR3 DNA follows: TGTGCCAGCAGTTTCGGGGAGGTATTAACTGAAGCTTTCTTT. Looking up the rest from reference TRBV2 and TRBJ1-1 gives the full variable domain: EPEVTQTPSHQVTQMGQEVILRCVPISNHLYFYWYRQILGQKVEFLVSFYNNEISEKSEIFDDQFSVERPDGSNFTLKIRSTKLEDSAMYFCASSFGEVLTEAFFGQGTRLTVV.

This chain connects TRBV18 to TRBJ1-1, with 8 bases lining up with TRBD1. The V segment lost 3 bases and the J segment 6 bases; nucleotides outside the gene matches: 12. Per germline, CDR1 KGHSH and CDR2 LQKENI. The CDR3 covers 16 residues. The CDR3 nucleotides are TGTGCCAGCTCACCGTCGCAGACAGGGGTTGGCGCTGAAGCTTTCTTT. It translates to CASSPSQTGVGAEAFF.

This clone was counted between two and nine times. This rearrangement joins TRBV30 to TRBJ2-3; D perhaps matches TRBD1 (5 bases). With 1 base removed from V and 0 bases from J, the gap between germline ends came to 8 bases. Germline V gene sequence: CDR1 GTSNPN, CDR2 SVGIG (reference sequence). The CDR3 loop spans 14 amino acids. CDR3 in DNA: TGTGCCTGGAGTGAGGGGCTGAGCACAGATACGCAGTATTTT. Translation gives CAWSEGLSTDTQYF.

The chain couples TRBV7-9 to TRBJ1-5; TRBD1 matches at 11 bases. The CDR3 length is 16 residues. Germline V gene data show CDR1 as SEHNR and CDR2 as FQNEAQ (reference sequence). V trimming: 5 bases; J trimming: 0 bases; junction bases outside the gene matches: 3. Here the CDR3 reads CASSQDRGHSNQPQHF. The DNA for the CDR3 is TGTGCCAGCAGCCAGGACAGGGGGCATAGCAATCAGCCCCAGCATTTT.

The chain recombines TRBV6-6 with TRBJ2-1; maybe TRBD1 (6 bases). The CDR3 sequence is 16 residues long. Germline CDR1 is MNHNY and CDR2 is SVGAGI (reference sequence). Trimming stripped 2 bases from V and 1 base from J, with 12 bases between. CDR3 sequence reads: CASSYPRRGSYNEQFF. For the CDR3, the DNA is TGTGCCAGCAGTTACCCGCGAAGGGGGTCCTACAATGAGCAGTTCTTC.

This sequence joins TRBV24-1 and TRBJ1-1; D is undetermined. The CDR3 consists of 13 residues. Germline values: CDR1 KGHDR, CDR2 SFDVKD. V gave up 9 bases and J gave up 6 bases, with 16 bases separating them. Here the CDR3 DNA reads TGTGCCACCCGAAGTACAGAGGGCCCTGAAGCTTTCTTT. It yields the protein CATRSTEGPEAFF.

The V call is TRBV30, the J call TRBJ2-1; D call uncertain. Trimming stripped 2 bases from V and 5 bases from J, with 7 bases between. The V gene's germline CDR1 is GTSNPN and CDR2 SVGIG (reference sequence). This CDR3 has 12 amino acids. The CDR3 loop reads CAWSREDNEQFF. For the CDR3, the DNA is TGTGCCTGGAGTCGAGAAGACAATGAGCAGTTCTTC.

The chain combines TRBV9 with TRBJ2-1, with 12 positions matching TRBD2. CDR1 is SGDLS and CDR2 is YYNGEE in the germline V gene. Trimming took 2 bases from V and 8 from J; bases not matched to a gene: 5. The CDR3 totals 15 residues. CDR3 residues: CASSVTSGGGDEQFF. The DNA for the CDR3 is TGTGCCAGCAGCGTGACTAGCGGGGGTGGCGATGAGCAGTTCTTC. Combining the CDR3 with reference TRBV9 and TRBJ2-1 gives the whole variable domain DSGVTQTPKHLITATGQRVTLRCSPRSGDLSVYWYQQSLDQGLQFLIQYYNGEERAKGNILERFSAQQFPDLHSELNLSSLELGDSALYFCASSVTSGGGDEQFFGPGTRLTVL.

The gene calls are TRBV7-3 and TRBJ1-2, with D uncertain. Trimming cost V 2 bases and J 4 bases, with 8 bases left between them. CDR1 and CDR2 from the germline V gene are SGHTA and FQGTGA. This CDR3 has 13 residues. In DNA, the CDR3 is TGTGCCAGCAGCTTATATGGGAGCTATGGCTACACCTTC. Residues: CASSLYGSYGYTF.

This clone was picked up one time. The chain links TRBV7-2 to TRBJ2-1, with 8 bases identical to TRBD2. The V gene's germline CDR1 is SGHTA and CDR2 FQGNSA. The J segment lost 5 bases and the V segment lost 7 bases, leaving 7 bases of the junction unmatched. This CDR3 spans 14 amino acids. The CDR3 DNA reads as TGTGCCAGCACTCGGGGGGGAGATAACAATGAGCAGTTCTTC. Translation: CASTRGGDNNEQFF.